These 14 T cell receptor beta chains originate from one sample sequenced in a study of cytomegalovirus exposure and HLA in healthy donors. Method: immunoSEQ multiplex PCR; TCRdb's copy keeps in-frame clones and lacks some. The repertoire includes 130,000 or so clones, 70% to 90% of them detected once, and 1.5% to 2% sits in the top ten. Sequenced: PBMCs. The receptors shown here come from a woman aged 18-29 years in good health and CMV-seronegative.

The rearrangement uses TRBV7-8 and TRBJ2-1, with 12 nucleotides matching TRBD2. The CDR3 is made up of 22 amino acids. J was trimmed by 6 bases and V by 6 bases; bases with no gene match: 27. The V gene's germline CDR1 is SGHVS and CDR2 FQNEAQ. The CDR3 sequence: CASRSEAGVRLAGGLVFNEQFF. The CDR3 DNA is TGTGCCAGCAGATCAGAGGCGGGGGTGCGGCTAGCGGGAGGGCTAGTTTTCAATGAGCAGTTCTTC.

This chain uses TRBV7-9 with TRBJ1-4, with D perhaps matching TRBD1 (6 bases). The CDR3 runs 14 residues. Between the trimmed V and J ends, which lost 0 bases and 8 bases, there was a span of 10 bases. Germline V gene data show CDR1 as SEHNR and CDR2 as FQNEAQ (reference sequence). Written as DNA, the CDR3 is TGTGCCAGCAGCTTAGCAGGGGGTGAGGAAAAACTGTTTTTT. Its protein product is CASSLAGGEEKLFF.

This rearrangement joins TRBV28 to TRBJ2-7; D is possibly TRBD1 (6 bases). The CDR3 has 13 amino acids. Germline loops: CDR1 MDHEN, CDR2 SYDVKM. V shed 6 bases and J shed 5 bases, with 14 bases lying between them. The CDR3 sequence: CASSPGTHDEQYF. In nucleotides, the CDR3 is TGTGCCAGCAGCCCCGGGACACATGACGAGCAGTACTTC.

A single count supports this clone. The chain links TRBV7-9 to TRBJ2-1, with 9 bases fitting TRBD2. V was pared by 5 bases and J by 2 bases, with 7 bases of the junction left unmatched. Germline assignment: CDR1 SEHNR and CDR2 FQNEAQ (reference sequence). This CDR3 contains 16 residues. CDR3 region: CASSELSGGPYNEQFF. DNA of the CDR3: TGTGCCAGCAGCGAGCTAAGCGGGGGGCCCTACAATGAGCAGTTCTTC.

This rearrangement joins TRBV7-8 to TRBJ1-2; 10 bases map to TRBD1. The germline V gene has CDR1 SGHVS and CDR2 FQNEAQ. V was pared by 3 bases and J by 4 bases, with 14 bases of the junction left unmatched. There are 18 residues in the CDR3. Here the CDR3 DNA reads TGTGCCAGCAGCTTGACCTTAACCGGGACAGGGGTTGGCTATGGCTACACCTTC. Amino acid sequence: CASSLTLTGTGVGYGYTF.

The rearrangement joins TRBV5-8 to TRBJ2-7; weak D call: TRBD1 (5 bases). This CDR3 region has 15 residues. The V gene's germline CDR1 is SGHTS and CDR2 YDEGEE. Trimming shortened V by 5 bases and J by 2 bases, and 17 bases separated the two germline ends. CDR3 region: CASSPRVEYTYEQYF. The DNA for the CDR3 is TGTGCCAGCAGTCCCAGGGTAGAGTATACCTACGAGCAGTACTTC.

This clone was found a few times. The gene calls are TRBV7-9 and TRBJ2-1; no definite D call. The germline gives CDR1 SEHNR, CDR2 FQNEAQ (reference sequence). The V end was cut by 3 bases, the J end by 9 bases, with 6 bases between. This CDR3 contains 11 residues. CDR3 coding DNA: TGTGCCAGCAGCTTTAGCAGTGAGCAGTTCTTC. Residues: CASSFSSEQFF.

V gene TRBV11-3 combines with J gene TRBJ2-1; D might be TRBD2 (5 bases). V was cut by 1 base and J by 4 bases, with 17 bases left in between. The CDR3 contains 17 residues. Per the germline V gene, CDR1 is SGHNT and CDR2 is YENEEA. This chain's CDR3 is CASSLGGGSSGYNEQFF. The CDR3 DNA reads TGTGCCAGCAGCTTAGGAGGAGGCAGTTCTGGATACAATGAGCAGTTCTTC.

The chain links TRBV14 to TRBJ1-2; D is uncertain. The germline gives CDR1 SGHDN, CDR2 FVKESK. CDR3 size: 12 residues. Deletions cut 0 bases from V and 7 bases from J, with 6 bases between. CDR3 sequence reads: CASSQDVGGYTF. DNA for the CDR3: TGTGCCAGCAGCCAAGATGTCGGTGGCTACACCTTC.

V is TRBV9 and J is TRBJ2-1, with TRBD1 matching over 12 bases. CDR3 length: 23 residues. V lost 0 bases and J lost 1; bases outside the gene matches: 20. Germline V CDR1 and CDR2: SGDLS, YYNGEE. CDR3 bases: TGTGCCAGCAGCGTAGATGCTGAGGTGGGGACAGGGGGCGCATATTGGTCCTACAATGAGCAGTTCTTC. Encoded protein: CASSVDAEVGTGGAYWSYNEQFF.

The CDR3 sequence: CASSLSQGPYEQYF. The CDR3 coding sequence is TGTGCCAGCAGCTTGTCCCAGGGTCCCTACGAGCAGTACTTC. J is TRBJ2-7 and V is TRBV7-9; D may be TRBD1 (5 bases). Trimming pared 3 bases from V and 2 bases from J, leaving 11 bases between. Germline V lookup: CDR1 SEHNR, CDR2 FQNEAQ (reference sequence). The CDR3 consists of 14 residues.

This rearrangement joins TRBV6-6 to TRBJ1-3, with 8 positions matching TRBD1. Trimming cost V 5 bases and J 0 bases; bases outside gene matches: 6. The CDR3 totals 16 residues. Germline values: CDR1 MNHNY, CDR2 SVGAGI (reference sequence). CDR3 sequence reads: CASSTGGQNSGNTIYF. CDR3 coding DNA: TGTGCCAGCAGTACAGGGGGACAGAACTCTGGAAACACCATATATTTT.

V is TRBV28 and J is TRBJ1-6; tentative D call: TRBD1 (6 bases). V was shortened by 4 bases and J by 6 bases, with 16 bases between the two germline ends. This CDR3 has 16 amino acids. The germline gives CDR1 MDHEN, CDR2 SYDVKM. CDR3 amino acids: CASSSTEQGPNSPLHF. CDR3 sequence (DNA): TGTGCCAGCAGTTCGACCGAACAGGGCCCTAATTCACCCCTCCACTTT.

The CDR3 sequence is CASSYQDRGYGYTF. The CDR3 bases are TGTGCCAGCAGCTATCAGGACAGGGGCTATGGCTACACCTTC. The chain recombines TRBV7-9 with TRBJ1-2; 9 bases fit TRBD1. The CDR3 extends over 14 amino acids. The V gene's germline CDR1 is SEHNR and CDR2 FQNEAQ (reference sequence). Trimming at V came to 4 bases and at J to 4 bases, leaving 4 bases not matched to a gene.